The sequence of this T cell receptor beta chain was determined in a study of CD8 T cells in ankylosing spondylitis. 5'-RACE, quantitative and with molecular barcodes, yielded the TCR beta libraries. TCRdb redid the calling of the 5' RACE reads with MiXCR, one entry per CDR3 protein. The profile covers about 220,000 distinct CDR3 sequences, with around 16% appearing a single time and about 42% taken by the ten largest. This CDR3 contains 14 residues. V dropped 11 bases and J dropped 0 bases, with 17 bases sitting between them. Germline V lookup: CDR1 MDHEN, CDR2 SYDVKM. Study-wide findings and caveats: Enrichment of disease-linked clones was reportedly significant in matched ankylosing spondylitis synovial fluid. In synovial fluid and blood from reactive arthritis, some motif variants were previously reported. A motif of 7 to 9 highly homologous TCR beta variants was seen as apparently characteristic of ankylosing spondylitis blood.

In its sample, this clonotype was seen a few times. What it binds is not known. This TCR came from a male donor with ankylosing spondylitis. What was sequenced was blood, either unsorted or a sorted T cell fraction (not recorded which). The rearrangement joins TRBV28 to TRBJ2-7, with D uncertain. This CDR3 is CAAQPRTFSYEQYF. CDR3 nucleotides: TGTGCCGCCCAGCCAAGAACCTTCTCCTACGAGCAGTACTTC.